One and the same sample provided the 18 T cell receptor beta chains below, sequenced in a study of regulatory T cells in long-lasting Graves disease. Assembly of TCR beta libraries relied on iRepertoire HTBI primers together with Arm-PCR of CDR3 regions. TCRdb called the multiplex PCR reads again in MiXCR, with one record for every CDR3 protein. The sample has more than 650,000 distinct CDR3 sequences, about 30% seen once; the top ten hold roughly 41%. Noted time point: persistent/refractory GD, antithyroid drugs over 5 years with positive TRAb. RNA extracted from PBMCs served as the sequencing template. The input for sequencing was peripheral blood mononuclear cells (PBMCs), taken when the disease was refractory, from a patient treated with antithyroid drugs. These receptors came from a female donor with Graves disease.

This clonotype was counted many times. The chain links TRBV6-1 to TRBJ1-2, with 9 bases matching TRBD1. The CDR3 is 13 amino acids. Germline-derived CDR1 and CDR2 are MNHNS and SASEGT. J lost 5 bases, V lost 6 bases, and 4 bases had no gene match. The CDR3 is CASSGDRVYGYTF. Here the CDR3 DNA reads TGTGCCAGCAGCGGGGACAGGGTTTATGGCTACACCTTC.

This clonotype was seen repeatedly, ten times or more. This chain connects TRBV20-1 to TRBJ2-5, with 8 bases aligning to TRBD2. Germline-derived CDR1 and CDR2 are DFQATT and SNEGSKA (reference sequence). Trimming removed 5 bases from V and 1 base from J; junction bases left unmatched: 3. CDR3 length: 13 amino acids. In nucleotides, the CDR3 is TGCAGTGCTCCCGGGGGGGGCCAAGAGACCCAGTACTTC. Translation: CSAPGGGQETQYF.

This clonotype was observed a few times. V is TRBV7-2 and J is TRBJ1-4; 7 nucleotides agree with TRBD1. The CDR3 contains 15 residues. CDR1 SGHTA and CDR2 FQGNSA come from the germline V gene. After removal of 4 bases from V and 2 bases from J, the junction contained 4 bases not matched to a gene. CDR3 protein: CASSWDSTTNEKLFF. Here the CDR3 DNA reads TGTGCCAGCAGCTGGGACAGTACGACTAATGAAAAACTGTTTTTT.

The rearrangement uses TRBV7-6 and TRBJ1-1; tentative D call: TRBD1 (6 bases). The CDR3 loop spans 18 amino acids. V was shortened by 2 bases and J by 5 bases, with 24 bases between the two germline ends. Looked up from germline, CDR1 is SGHVS and CDR2 is FNYEAQ. DNA of the CDR3: TGTGCCAGCAGCTTATATCCCCGACGAGGGGGGGGTGGGACTGAAGCTTTCTTT. Amino acid sequence: CASSLYPRRGGGGTEAFF.

This sequence joins TRBV7-9 and TRBJ1-1, with D possibly being TRBD1 (6 bases). Germline loops: CDR1 SEHNR, CDR2 FQNEAQ (reference sequence). The CDR3 contains 12 residues. Trimming stripped 6 bases from V and 4 bases from J, with 9 bases between. CDR3 nucleotide sequence: TGTGCCAGCAGTCGACAGGCCACTGAAGCTTTCTTT. It codes for CASSRQATEAFF.

The chain has TRBV5-4 and TRBJ1-4; 8 nucleotides line up with TRBD1. V gave up 5 bases and J gave up 8 bases; unmatched junction bases: 11. This CDR3 has 15 amino acids. The germline CDR1 and CDR2 sequences are SGHNT and YYREEE (reference sequence). The CDR3 sequence is CASSLTQGAGEKLFF. DNA of the CDR3: TGTGCCAGCAGTTTGACTCAGGGGGCCGGGGAAAAACTGTTTTTT.

This clonotype was recorded at least ten times. The chain links TRBV12-3 or TRBV12-4 to TRBJ1-1; perhaps TRBD1 as D (5 bases). V gave up 8 bases and J gave up 11 bases, with 18 bases separating them. The CDR3 is made up of 12 amino acids. This chain's CDR3 is CASGRGAGDAFF. For the CDR3, the DNA is TGTGCCAGCGGCAGAGGGGCAGGCGACGCTTTCTTT.

This clonotype came up a few times. The chain recombines TRBV9 with TRBJ2-7; D is possibly TRBD2 (5 bases). The ends were cut back, 0 bases at V and 3 bases at J, with 10 bases in the middle. Germline loops: CDR1 SGDLS, CDR2 YYNGEE. The CDR3 is 14 amino acids. In DNA form, the CDR3 reads TGTGCCAGCAGCGTAGAGGCTAGCAGCTACGAGCAGTACTTC. This encodes CASSVEASSYEQYF.

The genes are TRBV7-2 and TRBJ2-7; 15 nucleotides match TRBD2. The J segment lost 4 bases and the V segment lost 5 bases, leaving 6 bases of the junction unmatched. From germline, CDR1 is SGHTA and CDR2 FQGNSA. The CDR3 is 16 residues long. CDR3 DNA sequence: TGTGCCAGCAGCAGGACTAGCGGGAGGGCCGATTACGAGCAGTACTTC. Translating it yields CASSRTSGRADYEQYF.

This clonotype came up many times. The chain uses TRBV12-5 and TRBJ2-7; TRBD2 is a possible D gene (6 bases). Deletions cut 0 bases from V and 4 bases from J, with 25 bases between. Germline V gives CDR1 LGHNT, CDR2 FRNRAP. The CDR3 sequence is 19 residues long. CDR3 region: CASGLVSGAWGLASYEQYF. The CDR3 region has the DNA TGTGCTAGTGGTTTGGTATCTGGGGCGTGGGGACTCGCTTCTTACGAGCAGTACTTC.

CDR3 coding DNA: TGTGCCAGCAGCCCTGGGGGACAGCCGATCTATGGCTACACCTTC. Translated, it gives CASSPGGQPIYGYTF. The chain recombines TRBV5-5 with TRBJ1-2, with 7 bases that match TRBD1. CDR1 is SGHKS and CDR2 is YYEKEE in the germline V gene (reference sequence). The CDR3 is 15 residues long. After removal of 4 bases from V and 4 bases from J, the junction contained 10 bases not matched to a gene. Full variable domain (remainder filled in from reference TRBV5-5 and TRBJ1-2): DAGVTQSPTHLIKTRGQQVTLRCSPISGHKSVSWYQQVLGQGPQFIFQYYEKEERGRGNFPDRFSARQFPNYSSELNVNALLLGDSALYLCASSPGGQPIYGYTFGSGTRLTVV.

The sample holds one count of this clonotype. The rearrangement joins TRBV29-1 to TRBJ1-1, with D perhaps TRBD1 (5 bases). Trimming removed 4 bases at V and 4 bases at J, with 10 bases between. CDR3 length: 12 residues. In germline, CDR1 is SQVTM, CDR2 ANQGSEA. CDR3 DNA: TGCAGCGTTGGTGGGGGGAGCACTGAAGCTTTCTTT. This codes for CSVGGGSTEAFF.

Concerning this clonotype itself: Given a much more abundant clone one base away, this may be a read error. V is TRBV10-3 and J is TRBJ1-2; TRBD1 might be the D (5 bases). Germline assignment: CDR1 ENHRY and CDR2 SYGVKD. The CDR3 extends over 16 amino acids. CDR3 bases: TGTGCCATCAATGAGTCGATGGGGCAGAATGGTTACGGCTACACCTTC. Protein sequence: CAINESMGQNGYGYTF.

This clonotype has just a few counts. The chain joins TRBV20-1 to TRBJ1-4, with a weak D call TRBD1 (5 bases). Trimming took 6 bases from V and 4 from J, leaving 15 bases between them. Per the germline V gene, CDR1 is DFQATT and CDR2 is SNEGSKA (reference sequence). The CDR3 runs 14 residues. The CDR3 sequence: CSAPNRGFNEKLFF. The CDR3 DNA reads as TGCAGTGCACCGAATAGGGGATTTAATGAAAAACTGTTTTTT.

The chain recombines TRBV30 with TRBJ1-2; a possible D gene is TRBD1 (6 bases). Germline lookup yields CDR1 GTSNPN and CDR2 SVGIG (reference sequence). V dropped 2 bases and J dropped 3 bases, with 19 bases sitting between them. CDR3 length equals 16 residues. The CDR3 nucleotides read TGTGCCTGGAGTTGGGGACAACTCGGCCTAGACTATGGCTACACCTTC. It translates to CAWSWGQLGLDYGYTF.

The sample holds many counts of this clonotype. The CDR3 loop is CASSSRDRGANSPLHF. Written as DNA, the CDR3 is TGTGCCAGCAGTTCCCGGGACAGGGGAGCCAATTCACCCCTCCACTTT. This chain connects TRBV6-5 to TRBJ1-6; 10 positions match TRBD1. The J segment lost 7 bases and the V segment lost 4 bases, leaving 7 bases of the junction unmatched. The germline gives CDR1 MNHEY, CDR2 SVGAGI. This CDR3 has 16 amino acids.

The rearrangement links TRBV14 to TRBJ1-2; 11 nucleotides line up with TRBD1. Germline trimming cut 1 base from V and 7 bases from J; bases unmatched to any gene: 20. CDR3 length equals 20 residues. Looked up from germline, CDR1 is SGHDN and CDR2 is FVKESK. CDR3 residues: CASSQVTSDRGRQAFSGYTF. The CDR3, as DNA: TGTGCCAGCAGCCAAGTTACCTCGGACAGGGGGCGTCAGGCGTTTTCTGGCTACACCTTC.

The J gene is TRBJ1-5, the V gene TRBV19, with a tentative D call TRBD1 (5 bases). Per germline, CDR1 LNHDA and CDR2 SQIVND (reference sequence). The CDR3 is made up of 13 amino acids. V was pared by 2 bases and J by 7 bases, with 9 bases between. In DNA, the CDR3 is TGTGCCAGTAGTATACAGGGCAGGCAGCCCCAGCATTTT. It encodes CASSIQGRQPQHF.